This T cell receptor beta chain appears in the sequencing data of a study of blood T cell repertoires in COVID-19. Germline V CDR1 and CDR2: MNHEY, SVGAGI. CDR3 length equals 14 residues. Deletions cut 7 bases from V and 4 bases from J, with 16 bases between. Produced via immunoSEQ multiplex PCR; TCRdb's table is partial and in-frame only. Of roughly 380,000 clones listed, less than 85% were seen once; the top ten hold roughly 3.6%. The chain employs TRBV6-5 and TRBJ1-2, with D possibly matching TRBD1 (5 bases). The sequence was obtained from a woman aged 18-29 years with acute or convalescent COVID-19. The sample comprised peripheral blood. The CDR3 DNA follows: TGTGCCAGCACCCGAGAGCCGCAGGGCTATGGCTACACCTTC. Protein sequence: CASTREPQGYGYTF.